This TCR beta chain was found in a study of blood T cells in healthy people across ages. Findings of the study overall: Strong correlation existed between TCR beta diversity and naive T cell percentage.

Samples each yielded at least 5 micrograms of total RNA. Germline CDR1 is MNHEY and CDR2 is SVGAGI. This CDR3 has 15 residues. Trimming stripped 11 bases from V and 1 base from J, with 20 bases between. A second 7 to 11 cycle PCR used barcoded and J-beta primers. Samples each returned at least 2.5 million CDR3-containing paired-end reads. One entry per CDR3 protein, called by TCRdb with MiXCR from the 5' RACE reads. The sample has more than 800,000 distinct CDR3 sequences; 25% to 30% are singletons. This clonotype occurred a few times. Its matching antigen is unknown. The TCR originated in a woman older than 75 in good health. The sample comprised blood. V and J are TRBV6-5 and TRBJ2-5, with D maybe TRBD2 (7 bases). The CDR3 spells CAGGGAPGTQETQYF. In DNA, the CDR3 is TGTGCCGGGGGGGGGGCCCCGGGAACCCAAGAGACCCAGTACTTC.